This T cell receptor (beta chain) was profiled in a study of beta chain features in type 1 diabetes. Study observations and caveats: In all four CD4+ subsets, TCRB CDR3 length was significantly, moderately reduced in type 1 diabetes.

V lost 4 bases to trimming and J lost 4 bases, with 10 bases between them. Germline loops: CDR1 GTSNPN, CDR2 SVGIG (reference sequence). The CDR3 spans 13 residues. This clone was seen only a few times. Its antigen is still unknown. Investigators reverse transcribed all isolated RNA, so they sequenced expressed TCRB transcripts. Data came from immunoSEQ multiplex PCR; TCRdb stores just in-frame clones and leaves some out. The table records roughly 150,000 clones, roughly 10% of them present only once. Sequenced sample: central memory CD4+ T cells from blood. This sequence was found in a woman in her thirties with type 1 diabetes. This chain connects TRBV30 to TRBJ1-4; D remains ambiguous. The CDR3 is CAWMKRRNEKLFF. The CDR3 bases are TGTGCCTGGATGAAGCGCCGTAATGAAAAACTGTTTTTT.